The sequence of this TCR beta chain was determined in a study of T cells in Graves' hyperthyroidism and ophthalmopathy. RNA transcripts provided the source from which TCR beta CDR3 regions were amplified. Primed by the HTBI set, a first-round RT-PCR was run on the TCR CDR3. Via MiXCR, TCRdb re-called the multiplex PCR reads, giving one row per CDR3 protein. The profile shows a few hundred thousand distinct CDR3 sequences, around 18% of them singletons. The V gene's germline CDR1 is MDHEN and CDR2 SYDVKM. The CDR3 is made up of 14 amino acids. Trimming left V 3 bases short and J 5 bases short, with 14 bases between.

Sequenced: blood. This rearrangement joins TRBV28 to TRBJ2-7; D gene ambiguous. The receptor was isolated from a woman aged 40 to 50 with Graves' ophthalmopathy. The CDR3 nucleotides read TGTGCCAGCAGTTTTGGGCCGTTTCCCAACGAGCAGTACTTC. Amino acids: CASSFGPFPNEQYF.